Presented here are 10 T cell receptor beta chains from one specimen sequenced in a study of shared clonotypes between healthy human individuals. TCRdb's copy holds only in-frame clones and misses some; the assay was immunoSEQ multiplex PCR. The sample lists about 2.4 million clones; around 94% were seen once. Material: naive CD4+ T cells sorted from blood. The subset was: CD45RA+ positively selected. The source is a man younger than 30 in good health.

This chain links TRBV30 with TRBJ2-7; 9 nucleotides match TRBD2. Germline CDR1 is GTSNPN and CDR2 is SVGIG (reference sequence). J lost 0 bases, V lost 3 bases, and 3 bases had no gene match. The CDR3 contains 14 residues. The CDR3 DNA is TGTGCCTGGAGAGCTAGCGGGGCCTCCTACGAGCAGTACTTC. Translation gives CAWRASGASYEQYF.

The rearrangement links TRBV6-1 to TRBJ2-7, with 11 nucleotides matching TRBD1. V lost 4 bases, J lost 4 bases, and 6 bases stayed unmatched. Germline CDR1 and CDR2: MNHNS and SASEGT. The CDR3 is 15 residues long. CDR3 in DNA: TGTGCCAGCAGTGCCCCGGACAGGGGGCTTTACGAGCAGTACTTC. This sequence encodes CASSAPDRGLYEQYF.

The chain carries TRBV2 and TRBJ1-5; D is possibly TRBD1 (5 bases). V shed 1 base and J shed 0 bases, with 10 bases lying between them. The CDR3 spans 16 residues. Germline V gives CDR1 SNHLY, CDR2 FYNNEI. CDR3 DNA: TGTGCCAGCAGTGAAGTTGGGACGGTTAGCAATCAGCCCCAGCATTTT. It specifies CASSEVGTVSNQPQHF.

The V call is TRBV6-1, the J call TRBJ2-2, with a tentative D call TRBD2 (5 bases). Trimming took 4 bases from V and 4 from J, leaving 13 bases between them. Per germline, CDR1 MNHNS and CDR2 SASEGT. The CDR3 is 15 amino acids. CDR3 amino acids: CASSAIGIFTGELFF. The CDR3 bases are TGTGCCAGCAGTGCCATCGGGATATTCACCGGGGAGCTGTTTTTT.

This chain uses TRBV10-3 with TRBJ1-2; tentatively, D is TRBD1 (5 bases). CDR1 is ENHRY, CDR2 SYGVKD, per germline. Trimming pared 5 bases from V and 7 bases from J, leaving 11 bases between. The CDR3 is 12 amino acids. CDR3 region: CAISSGPSGYTF. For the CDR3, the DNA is TGTGCCATCAGTTCAGGGCCAAGTGGCTACACCTTC.

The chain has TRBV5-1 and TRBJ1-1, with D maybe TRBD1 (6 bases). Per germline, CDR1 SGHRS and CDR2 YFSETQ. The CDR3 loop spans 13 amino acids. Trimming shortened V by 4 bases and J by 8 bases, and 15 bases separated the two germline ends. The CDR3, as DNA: TGCGCCAGCAGCAGACAAGGGGGTGTCGAAGCTTTCTTT. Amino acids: CASSRQGGVEAFF. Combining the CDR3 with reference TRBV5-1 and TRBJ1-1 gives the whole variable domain KAGVTQTPRYLIKTRGQQVTLSCSPISGHRSVSWYQQTPGQGLQFLFEYFSETQRNKGNFPGRFSGRQFSNSRSEMNVSTLELGDSALYLCASSRQGGVEAFFGQGTRLTVV.

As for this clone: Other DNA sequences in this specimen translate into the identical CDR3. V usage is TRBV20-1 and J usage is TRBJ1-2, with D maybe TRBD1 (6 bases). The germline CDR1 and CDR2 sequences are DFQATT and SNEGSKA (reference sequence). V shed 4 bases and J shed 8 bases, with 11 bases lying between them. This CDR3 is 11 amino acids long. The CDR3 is CSATGGGGYTF. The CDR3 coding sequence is TGCAGTGCTACGGGGGGCGGAGGCTACACCTTC.

Here the CDR3 reads CASSGPTRYQETQYF. CDR3 sequence (DNA): TGTGCCAGCAGTGGGCCAACTAGATATCAAGAGACCCAGTACTTC. V and J are TRBV2 and TRBJ2-5, with D perhaps matching TRBD2 (5 bases). The CDR3 contains 15 residues. V was pared by 4 bases and J by 2 bases, with 14 bases between. Per germline, CDR1 SNHLY and CDR2 FYNNEI.

The CDR3 region has the DNA TGTGCCAGTAGTACAATCGACAGGGGGAGTAATCAGCCCCAGCATTTT. Protein product: CASSTIDRGSNQPQHF. This chain links TRBV19 with TRBJ1-5; 9 bases match TRBD1. CDR1 LNHDA and CDR2 SQIVND come from the germline V gene (reference sequence). With V trimmed by 4 bases and J by 4 bases, 8 bases remained unmatched. This CDR3 spans 16 amino acids.

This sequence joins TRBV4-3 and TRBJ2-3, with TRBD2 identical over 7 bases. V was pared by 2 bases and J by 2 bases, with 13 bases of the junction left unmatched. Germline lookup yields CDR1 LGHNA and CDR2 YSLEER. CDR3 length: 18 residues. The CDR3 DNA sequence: TGCGCCAGCAGCCAAAACCCCGGGACTACCACTCCCACAGATACGCAGTATTTT. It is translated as CASSQNPGTTTPTDTQYF.